This T cell receptor (beta chain) was recovered during a study of cytomegalovirus exposure and HLA in healthy donors. Concerning this clone itself: What it recognizes is unknown.

The germline gives CDR1 SGHRS, CDR2 YFSETQ. V shed 0 bases and J shed 2 bases, with 9 bases lying between them. This CDR3 region has 14 residues. Assay: immunoSEQ multiplex PCR; the TCRdb copy retains only in-frame clones and omits some. The sample has under 250,000 clones; more than 75% are singletons. Study-wide findings and caveats: Specific recognition of CMV antigens was confirmed in vitro for three chains (all CMV-associated).

A 120-subject validation cohort, separate from the roughly 700-subject first cohort, supplied the donors. Source material: PBMCs. The gene calls are TRBV5-1 and TRBJ2-7; possibly TRBD2 for D (6 bases). The TCR was taken from a man aged 18 to 30 in good health and CMV-seropositive. The CDR3 region has the DNA TGCGCCAGCAGCTTGGATGGAGGGCCCTACGAGCAGTACTTC. Amino acid sequence: CASSLDGGPYEQYF.